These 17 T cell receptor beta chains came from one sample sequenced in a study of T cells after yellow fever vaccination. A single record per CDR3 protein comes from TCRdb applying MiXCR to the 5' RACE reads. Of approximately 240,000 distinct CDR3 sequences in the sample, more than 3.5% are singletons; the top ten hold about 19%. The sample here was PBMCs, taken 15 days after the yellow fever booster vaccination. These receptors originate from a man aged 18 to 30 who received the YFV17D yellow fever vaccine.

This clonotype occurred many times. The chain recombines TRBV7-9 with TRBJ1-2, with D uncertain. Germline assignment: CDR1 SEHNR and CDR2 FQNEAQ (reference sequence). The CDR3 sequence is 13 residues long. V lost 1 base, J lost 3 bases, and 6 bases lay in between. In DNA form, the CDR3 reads TGTGCCAGCAGCTTAGGAAAGGACTATGGCTACACCTTC. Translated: CASSLGKDYGYTF.

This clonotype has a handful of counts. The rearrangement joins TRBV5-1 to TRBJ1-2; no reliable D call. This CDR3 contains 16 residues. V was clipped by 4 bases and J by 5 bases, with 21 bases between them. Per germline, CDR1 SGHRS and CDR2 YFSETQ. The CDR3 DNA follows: TGCGCCAGCAGCCCCTCCCCCGTCCGGGAACTATATGGCTACACCTTC. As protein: CASSPSPVRELYGYTF.

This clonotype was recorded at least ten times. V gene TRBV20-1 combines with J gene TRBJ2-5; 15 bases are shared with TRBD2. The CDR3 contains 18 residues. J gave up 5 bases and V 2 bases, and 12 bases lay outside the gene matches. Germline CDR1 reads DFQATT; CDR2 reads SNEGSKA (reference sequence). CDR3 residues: CSARLPGLAGGPEETQYF. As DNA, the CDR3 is TGCAGTGCTAGACTTCCCGGACTAGCGGGGGGGCCGGAGGAGACCCAGTACTTC.

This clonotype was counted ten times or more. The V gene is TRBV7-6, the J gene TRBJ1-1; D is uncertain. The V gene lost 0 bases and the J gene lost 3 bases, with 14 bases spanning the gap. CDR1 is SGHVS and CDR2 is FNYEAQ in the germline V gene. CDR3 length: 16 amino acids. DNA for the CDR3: TGTGCCAGCAGCTTAGCGCGCGGGCGGCTATACACTGAAGCTTTCTTT. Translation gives CASSLARGRLYTEAFF.

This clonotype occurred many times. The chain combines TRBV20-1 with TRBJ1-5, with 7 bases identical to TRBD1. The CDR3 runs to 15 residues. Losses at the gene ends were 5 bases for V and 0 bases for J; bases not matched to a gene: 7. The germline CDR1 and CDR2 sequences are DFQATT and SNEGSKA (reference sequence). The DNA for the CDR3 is TGCAGTGCTGGGACGGGACAGCTTAGCAATCAGCCCCAGCATTTT. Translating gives CSAGTGQLSNQPQHF.

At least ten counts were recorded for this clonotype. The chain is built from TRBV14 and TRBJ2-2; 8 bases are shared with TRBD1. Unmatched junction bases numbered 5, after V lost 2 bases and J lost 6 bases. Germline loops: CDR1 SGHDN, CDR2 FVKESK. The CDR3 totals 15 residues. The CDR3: CASSQQGAIAGELFF. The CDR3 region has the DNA TGTGCCAGCAGCCAACAGGGGGCTATAGCCGGGGAGCTGTTTTTT.

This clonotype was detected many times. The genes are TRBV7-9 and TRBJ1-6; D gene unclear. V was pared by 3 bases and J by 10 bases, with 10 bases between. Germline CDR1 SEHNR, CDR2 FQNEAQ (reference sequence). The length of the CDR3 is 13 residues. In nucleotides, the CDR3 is TGTGCCAGCAGCTTGTCGGACGGGTCACCCCTCCACTTT. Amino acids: CASSLSDGSPLHF.

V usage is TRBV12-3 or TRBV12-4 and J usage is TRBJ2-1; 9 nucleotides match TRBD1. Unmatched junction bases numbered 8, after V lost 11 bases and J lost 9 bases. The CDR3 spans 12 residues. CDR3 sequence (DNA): TGTGCCGGGGGACAGGGCCTGGGTGAGCAGTTCTTC. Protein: CAGGQGLGEQFF.

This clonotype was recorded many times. The DNA for the CDR3 is TGCGCCAGCAGCACCGGACAGGGCGCGCCACCCCTCCACTTT. Protein product: CASSTGQGAPPLHF. This chain joins TRBV5-1 and TRBJ1-6, with 8 bases matching TRBD1. The trim removed 4 bases at V and 11 bases at J, leaving 8 bases unmatched. The CDR3 consists of 14 residues. CDR1 and CDR2 (germline): SGHRS, YFSETQ.

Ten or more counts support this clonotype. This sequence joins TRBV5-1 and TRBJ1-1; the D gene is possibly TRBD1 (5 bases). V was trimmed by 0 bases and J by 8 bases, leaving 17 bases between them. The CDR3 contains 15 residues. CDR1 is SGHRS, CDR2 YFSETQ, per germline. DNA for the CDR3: TGCGCCAGCAGCTTGGGGGACCGCAGGAGCGGGGAAGCTTTCTTT. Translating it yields CASSLGDRRSGEAFF.

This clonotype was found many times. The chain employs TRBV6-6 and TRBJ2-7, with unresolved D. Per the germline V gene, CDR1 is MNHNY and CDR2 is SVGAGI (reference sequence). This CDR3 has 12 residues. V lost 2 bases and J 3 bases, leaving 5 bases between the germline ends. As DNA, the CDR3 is TGTGCCAGCAGTTACGGCGTCTACGAGCAGTACGTC. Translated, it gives CASSYGVYEQYV.

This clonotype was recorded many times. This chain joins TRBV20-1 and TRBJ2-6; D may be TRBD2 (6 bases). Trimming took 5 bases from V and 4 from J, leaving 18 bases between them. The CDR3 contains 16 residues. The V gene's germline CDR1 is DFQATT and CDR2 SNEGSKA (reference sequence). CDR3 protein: CSASGGQGTGANVLTF. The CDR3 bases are TGCAGTGCTTCCGGAGGGCAGGGCACCGGGGCCAACGTCCTGACTTTC.

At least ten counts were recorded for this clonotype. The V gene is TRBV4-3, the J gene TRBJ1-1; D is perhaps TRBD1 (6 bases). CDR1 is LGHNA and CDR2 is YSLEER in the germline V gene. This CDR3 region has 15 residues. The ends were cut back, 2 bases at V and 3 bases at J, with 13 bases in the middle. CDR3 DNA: TGCGCCAGCAGCCAACAGGGGCTTAGGGACACTGAAGCTTTCTTT. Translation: CASSQQGLRDTEAFF.

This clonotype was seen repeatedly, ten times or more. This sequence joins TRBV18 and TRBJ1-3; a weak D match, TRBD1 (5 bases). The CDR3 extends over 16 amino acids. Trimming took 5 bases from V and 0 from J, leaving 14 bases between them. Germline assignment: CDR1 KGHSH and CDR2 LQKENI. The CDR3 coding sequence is TGTGCCAGCTCAACGGGACTTCCAGGCTCTGGAAACACCATATATTTT. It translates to CASSTGLPGSGNTIYF.

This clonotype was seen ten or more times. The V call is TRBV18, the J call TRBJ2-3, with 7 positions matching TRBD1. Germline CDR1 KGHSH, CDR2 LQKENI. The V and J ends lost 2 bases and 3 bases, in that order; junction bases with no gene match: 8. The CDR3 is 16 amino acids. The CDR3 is CASSPEGQAWTDTQYF. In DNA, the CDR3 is TGTGCCAGCTCACCAGAAGGACAGGCTTGGACAGATACGCAGTATTTT.

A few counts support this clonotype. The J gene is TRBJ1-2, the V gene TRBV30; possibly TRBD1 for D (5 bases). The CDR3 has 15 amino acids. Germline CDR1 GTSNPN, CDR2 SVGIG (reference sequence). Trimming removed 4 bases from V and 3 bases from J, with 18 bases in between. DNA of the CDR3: TGTGCCTGGATTCCAATGGGGCTACCGGACTATGGCTACACCTTC. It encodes CAWIPMGLPDYGYTF.

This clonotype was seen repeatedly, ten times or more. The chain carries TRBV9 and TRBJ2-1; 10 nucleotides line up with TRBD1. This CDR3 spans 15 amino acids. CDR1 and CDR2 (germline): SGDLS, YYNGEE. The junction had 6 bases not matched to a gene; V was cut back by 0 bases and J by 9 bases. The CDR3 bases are TGTGCCAGCAGCGTAGGGGGACAGGGGAGGATTGAGCAGTTCTTC. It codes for CASSVGGQGRIEQFF.